A selection of T cell receptor beta chains follows, all from one sample in a study of T cells in Graves' hyperthyroidism and ophthalmopathy. TCRdb re-called the multiplex PCR reads with MiXCR, one entry per CDR3 protein. The sample has under 350,000 distinct CDR3 sequences, about 20% seen once. The sample consisted of blood. All receptors come from a woman in her 50s with Graves' hyperthyroidism. Each CDR3 is given with its conserved first and last residue. The D gene is left open where the match is weak. Rows give clone size only sometimes, using once, few, many, or a class for an expanded clone.

D	V	size	J	DNA	CDR3
TRBD1	TRBV11-2	many	TRBJ1-1	TGTGCCAGCAGAAGAGAAGGACAGGACAACACTGAAGCTTTCTTT	CASRREGQDNTEAFF
.	TRBV2	many	TRBJ2-7	TGTGCCAGCAGAAAGGGACGAAACTACGAGCAGTACTTC	CASRKGRNYEQYF
.	TRBV2	.	TRBJ2-5	TGTGCCAGCAGTGTTCGGGAGTACTACCAAGAGACCCAGTACTTC	CASSVREYYQETQYF
.	TRBV20-1	.	TRBJ2-5	TGCAGTGCCAGAGAGCAAGAGACCCAGTACTTC	CSAREQETQYF
.	TRBV11-2	many	TRBJ2-7	TGTGCCAGCAGCTTATCTCTAGTTTCGGGGCAGTACTTC	CASSLSLVSGQYF
.	TRBV13	.	TRBJ2-3	TGTGCCAGCAGCTTAAGGACAGTCACAGATACGCAGTATTTT	CASSLRTVTDTQYF
TRBD1	TRBV3-1	many	TRBJ1-2	TGTGCCAGCAGCCAAGGTCTCCGGGACAGGGCGGACTATGGCTACACCTTC	CASSQGLRDRADYGYTF
TRBD2	TRBV27	few	TRBJ2-7	TGTGCCAGCAGTTTATCACTAGCGGGCCACGAGCAGTACTTC	CASSLSLAGHEQYF
TRBD2	TRBV12-3/TRBV12-4	many	TRBJ2-3	TGTGCCAGCAGTTTTCGGGGGGGGACAGATACGCAGTATTTT	CASSFRGGTDTQYF
TRBD2	TRBV19	once	TRBJ2-5	TGTGTCAGTAGTACCAGGACTAGCGGCCAAGAGACCCAGTACTTC	CVSSTRTSGQETQYF
.	TRBV2	many	TRBJ2-3	TGTGCCAGCAGTGACGGCCTTTGGGTGGATACGCAGTATTTT	CASSDGLWVDTQYF
.	TRBV2	many	TRBJ2-1	TGTGCCAGCAGGTCCCCCCTAGCTAGTAGCGACAATGAGCAGTTCTTC	CASRSPLASSDNEQFF
.	TRBV10-3	many	TRBJ1-1	TGTGCCATCAAGGGAACGGGGAACACTGAAGCTTTCTTT	CAIKGTGNTEAFF
TRBD1	TRBV30	.	TRBJ1-1	TGTGCCTGGAGGGGGACAGCCATGAACACTGAAGCTTTCTTT	CAWRGTAMNTEAFF
.	TRBV7-8	many	TRBJ2-1	TGTGCCAGCAGCTGGGCTCTGAACAATGAGCAGTTCTTC	CASSWALNNEQFF
.	TRBV4-1	.	TRBJ1-2	TGCGCCAGCAGCCAGCCTACAGGGTCCGACTATGGCTACACCTTC	CASSQPTGSDYGYTF
TRBD2	TRBV2	.	TRBJ2-7	TGTGCCAGCAACGGACTAGCGGGAGGTTACGAGCAGTACTTC	CASNGLAGGYEQYF
TRBD1	TRBV5-8	many	TRBJ2-7	TGTGCCAGCAGCGTGGGGGTGTGGGGACAGGCCCCCTACGAGCAGTACTTC	CASSVGVWGQAPYEQYF
.	TRBV9	few	TRBJ1-4	TGTGCCAGCAGCGTAGGGGACGGGGGCCCCGAAAAACTGTTTTTT	CASSVGDGGPEKLFF
.	TRBV3-1	many	TRBJ2-2	TGTGCCAGCAGCCGCCTCGGGACGGACACGAACACCGGGGAGCTGTTTTTT	CASSRLGTDTNTGELFF
TRBD2	TRBV12-3/TRBV12-4	few	TRBJ2-7	TGTGCCAGCAGTCGAGGACTAGACTACGAGCAGTACTTC	CASSRGLDYEQYF
.	TRBV18	.	TRBJ2-7	TGTGCCAGCTCATCGCCGACTTCCTACGAGCAGTACTTC	CASSSPTSYEQYF
.	TRBV4-2	.	TRBJ1-4	TGTGCCAGCAGCCAAGATGAAAAACTGTTTTTT	CASSQDEKLFF
TRBD2	TRBV20-1	few	TRBJ2-3	TGCAGTGCTACCAAAATAAGCGGGGGGGCCTCAGATACGCAGTATTTT	CSATKISGGASDTQYF
.	TRBV7-9	.	TRBJ1-2	TGTGCCAGCAGCTTAGAGGGTTGGGGGCTGTATGGCTACACCTTC	CASSLEGWGLYGYTF